The entry below gives a single T cell receptor (beta chain) sequence along with its context. Its antigen is not identified. The method was immunoSEQ multiplex PCR; TCRdb's version includes in-frame clones alone and lacks a portion of them. The data show some 95,000 clones, 65% to 90% seen once. This sample is part of a study of T cell responses to AZD1222 COVID-19 vaccine. Study-wide findings and caveats: Clonal diversity was possibly underestimated; the donors were predominantly white British and more often female. Vaccine-associated CD4 TCRs spanned spike, dominant at 160-218 and 743-854.

Sequencing used peripheral blood, obtained on day 0 of AZD1222 vaccination. This clonotype was sampled from an adult in good health.

CDR3 residues: CASSRTRMGSYSEQFF. In DNA form, the CDR3 reads TGTGCCAGTAGCCGGACTAGAATGGGCTCCTACAGCGAGCAGTTCTTC. The V call is TRBV19, the J call TRBJ2-1; TRBD2 matches at 7 bases. V lost 6 bases and J lost 10; bases outside the gene matches: 18. From germline, CDR1 is LNHDA and CDR2 SQIVND (reference sequence). The CDR3 sequence is 16 residues long.